This TCR beta chain was sequenced in a study of T-cell memory formation after mild COVID-19. As for the study in general: TCR clusters mostly belonged to single donors.

The CDR3 runs 17 residues. Deletions cut 2 bases from V and 2 bases from J, with 18 bases between. Germline CDR1 and CDR2: SGHAT and FQNNGV. TCRdb reprocessed the 5' RACE reads with MiXCR, giving one entry per CDR3 protein. The sample lists around 120,000 distinct CDR3 sequences; about 15% were seen once. Study-level findings and limits: SARS-CoV-2 specificity was not confirmed for second-wave clones peaking on day 37. CD4/CD8 balance held among clones contracting day 15 to 85, and later expanders leaned CD4+. Clones which contracted sat mainly in CM and EM if CD4+, and in EMRA if CD8+.

This clonotype occurred a few times. Its antigen is unknown. The sequencing sample was made of PBMCs or a T cell subset sorted from them (not recorded which). The TCR was taken from an adult woman who had mild COVID-19 (a few samples of this study predate the infection). Cell type and time point are not known. This chain joins TRBV11-2 and TRBJ1-1; tentative D call: TRBD1 (5 bases). Here the CDR3 reads CASSLRGVSRGNTEAFF. Here the CDR3 DNA reads TGTGCCAGCAGCTTAAGGGGTGTGAGTAGGGGAAACACTGAAGCTTTCTTT. Full variable domain (missing parts from reference TRBV11-2 and TRBJ1-1): EAGVAQSPRYKIIEKRQSVAFWCNPISGHATLYWYQQILGQGPKLLIQFQNNGVVDDSQLPKDRFSAERLKGVDSTLKIQPAKLEDSAVYLCASSLRGVSRGNTEAFFGQGTRLTVV.